The source of this T cell receptor (beta chain) is a study of regulatory T cells in long-lasting Graves disease. This clonotype was observed many times. Its target is unknown. Germline V gene data show CDR1 as MNHEY and CDR2 as SMNVEV (reference sequence). CDR3 length equals 14 residues. The V end lost 5 bases, the J end lost 4 bases, and 15 bases lay between the germline ends. Libraries of TCR beta came from iRepertoire HTBI primers plus Arm-PCR of CDR3 regions. TCRdb used MiXCR to reprocess the multiplex PCR reads, holding one entry per CDR3 protein. The sample has more than 350,000 distinct CDR3 sequences; roughly a fifth are singletons. General study points: Only peripheral blood was studied, not thyroid tissue. Patients with persistent Graves' had lower TCR diversity than newly diagnosed patients.

Sample time point: persistent/refractory GD, antithyroid drugs over 5 years with positive TRAb. PBMC RNA served as the TCR library source. The EDTA tubes were filled with roughly 10 milliliters of drawn peripheral blood. The rearrangement joins TRBV27 to TRBJ2-7; a weak D match, TRBD1 (6 bases). This material consisted of peripheral blood mononuclear cells (PBMCs), taken when the disease was refractory, from a patient treated with antithyroid drugs. The sequence came from a female donor with Graves disease. The CDR3 reads CASSQGPSLYEQYF. DNA of the CDR3: TGTGCCAGCAGTCAGGGGCCCTCGTTATACGAGCAGTACTTC.